The 5 T cell receptor beta chains given below trace back to one sample, sequenced in a study of spatial heterogeneity in lung cancer. Time point specified: sample taken at primary tumor resection. Unsorted whole RNA samples from tumor, nontumor lung or frozen PBMC were sequenced. TCRdb independently ran MiXCR on the 5' RACE reads; one entry per CDR3 protein. The data contain roughly 48,000 distinct CDR3 sequences, roughly 5% of them singletons. The starting material was PBMCs, obtained at surgery. Receptors were obtained from a male donor with early-stage non-small cell lung cancer.

This clonotype has more than one count but fewer than ten. V is TRBV20-1 and J is TRBJ2-1; TRBD2 matches 10 bases. The CDR3 is 15 amino acids. J was trimmed by 8 bases and V by 0 bases; bases with no gene match: 7. Looked up from germline, CDR1 is DFQATT and CDR2 is SNEGSKA (reference sequence). The CDR3 bases are TGCAGTGCTAGAGATGGAGCTAGCGGGAGTTATGAGCAGTTCTTC. This encodes CSARDGASGSYEQFF.

This clonotype was seen at least ten times. V gene TRBV27 combines with J gene TRBJ2-2; the match to TRBD2 covers 13 bases. V shed 5 bases and J 7 bases; nucleotides not matched to a gene: 7. The CDR3 covers 16 residues. CDR1 and CDR2 (germline): MNHEY, SMNVEV (reference sequence). The CDR3 nucleotides are TGTGCCAGCAGTAAAGGACTAGCGGGAGTGGTCGGGGAGCTGTTTTTT. Translation: CASSKGLAGVVGELFF.

This chain uses TRBV27 with TRBJ1-3; no clear D gene. V lost 1 base to trimming and J lost 2 bases, with 12 bases between them. Germline CDR1 is MNHEY and CDR2 is SMNVEV (reference sequence). This CDR3 is 16 amino acids long. CDR3 coding DNA: TGTGCCAGCAGTTTATTAGCCAGATCAACTGGAAACACCATATATTTT. Amino acid sequence: CASSLLARSTGNTIYF.

This clonotype was seen repeatedly, ten times or more. This rearrangement joins TRBV20-1 to TRBJ2-7; no clear D gene. Germline lookup yields CDR1 DFQATT and CDR2 SNEGSKA (reference sequence). The CDR3 runs to 16 residues. Deletions cut 3 bases from V and 2 bases from J, with 20 bases between. The CDR3 DNA is TGCAGTGCTAGTGAGGCTAATGGAAGGATGACCTACGAGCAGTACTTC. This codes for CSASEANGRMTYEQYF.

This chain uses TRBV15 with TRBJ1-4; D not certain. Trimming cost V 3 bases and J 5 bases, with 10 bases left between them. There are 14 residues in the CDR3. CDR1 is LNHNV and CDR2 is YYDKDF in the germline V gene (reference sequence). CDR3 residues: CATSSKQGNEKLFF. The DNA of the CDR3 is TGTGCCACCAGCAGCAAACAAGGAAATGAAAAACTGTTTTTT.